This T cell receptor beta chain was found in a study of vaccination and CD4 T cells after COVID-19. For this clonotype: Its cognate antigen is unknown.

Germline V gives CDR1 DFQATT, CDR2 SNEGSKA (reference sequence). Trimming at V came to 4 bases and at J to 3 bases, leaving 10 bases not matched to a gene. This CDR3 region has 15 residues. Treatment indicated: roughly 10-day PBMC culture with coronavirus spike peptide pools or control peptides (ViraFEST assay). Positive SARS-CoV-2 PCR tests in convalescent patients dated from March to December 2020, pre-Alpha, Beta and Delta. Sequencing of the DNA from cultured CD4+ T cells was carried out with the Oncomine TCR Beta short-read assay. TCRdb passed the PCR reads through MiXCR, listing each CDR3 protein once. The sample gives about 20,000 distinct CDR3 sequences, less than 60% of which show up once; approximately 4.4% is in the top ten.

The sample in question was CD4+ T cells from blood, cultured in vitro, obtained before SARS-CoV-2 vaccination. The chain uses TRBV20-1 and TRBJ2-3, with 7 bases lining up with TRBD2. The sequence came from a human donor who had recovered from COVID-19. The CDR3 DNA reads TGCAGTGCTATATCAGCTAGCGGAGGAACAGATACGCAGTATTTT. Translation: CSAISASGGTDTQYF.